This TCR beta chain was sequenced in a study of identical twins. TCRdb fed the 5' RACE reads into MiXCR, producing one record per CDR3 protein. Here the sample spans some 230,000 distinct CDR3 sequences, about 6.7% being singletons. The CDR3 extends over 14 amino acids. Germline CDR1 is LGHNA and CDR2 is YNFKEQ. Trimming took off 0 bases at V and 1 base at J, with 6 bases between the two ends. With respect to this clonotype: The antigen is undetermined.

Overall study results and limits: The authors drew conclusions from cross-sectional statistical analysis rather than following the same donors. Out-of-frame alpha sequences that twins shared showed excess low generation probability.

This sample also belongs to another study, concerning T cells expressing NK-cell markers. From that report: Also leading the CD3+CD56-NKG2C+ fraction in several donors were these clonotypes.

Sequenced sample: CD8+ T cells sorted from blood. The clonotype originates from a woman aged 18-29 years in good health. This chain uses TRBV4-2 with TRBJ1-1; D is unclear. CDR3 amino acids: CASSQDSSNTEAFF. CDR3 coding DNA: TGTGCCAGCAGCCAAGACAGCTCGAACACTGAAGCTTTCTTT.